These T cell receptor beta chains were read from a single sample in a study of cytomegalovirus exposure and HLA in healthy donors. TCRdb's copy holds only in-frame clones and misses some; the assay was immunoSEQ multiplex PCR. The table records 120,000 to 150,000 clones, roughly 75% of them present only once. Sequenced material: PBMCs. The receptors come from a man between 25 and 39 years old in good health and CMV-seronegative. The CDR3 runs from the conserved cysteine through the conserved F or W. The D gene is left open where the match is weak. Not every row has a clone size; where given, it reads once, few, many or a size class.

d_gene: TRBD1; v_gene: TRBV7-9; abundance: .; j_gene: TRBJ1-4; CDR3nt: TGTGCCAGCAGCTTAGTAGGGACAGGAGTTGAAAAACTGTTTTTT; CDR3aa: CASSLVGTGVEKLFF
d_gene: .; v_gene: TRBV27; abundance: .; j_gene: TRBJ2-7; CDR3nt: TGTGCCAGCAGTTTATCGTGGCCGACCTACGAGCAGTACTTC; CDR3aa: CASSLSWPTYEQYF
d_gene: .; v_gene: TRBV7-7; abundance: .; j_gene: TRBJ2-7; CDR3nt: TGTGCCAGCAGCGCAACATGGTCTGGCGAGCAGTACTTC; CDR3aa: CASSATWSGEQYF
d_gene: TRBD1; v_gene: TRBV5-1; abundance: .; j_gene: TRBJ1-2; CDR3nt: TGCGCCAGCAGCTCAGGGGGCGCGGGCTATGGCTACACCTTC; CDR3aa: CASSSGGAGYGYTF
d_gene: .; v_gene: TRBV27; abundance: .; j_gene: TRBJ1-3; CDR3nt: TGTGCCAGCAGTTTACAGGGTGGCTCTGGAAACACCATATATTTT; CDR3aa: CASSLQGGSGNTIYF
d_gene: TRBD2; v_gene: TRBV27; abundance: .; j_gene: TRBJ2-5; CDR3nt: TGTGCCAGCAGCCTACTGGGGGCGGGAGGGCCTAGGGAGCAGTACTTC; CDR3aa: CASSLLGAGGPREQYF
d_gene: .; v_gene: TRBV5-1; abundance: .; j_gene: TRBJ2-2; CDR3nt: TGCGCCAGCAGCTTGGTTGTAAACACCGGGGAGCTGTTTTTT; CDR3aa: CASSLVVNTGELFF
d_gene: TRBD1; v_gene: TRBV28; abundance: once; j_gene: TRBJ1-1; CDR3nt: TGTGCCAGCAGTCCTGTAGTCAGAGGACAGGGGATTGACACTGAAGCTTTCTTT; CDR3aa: CASSPVVRGQGIDTEAFF
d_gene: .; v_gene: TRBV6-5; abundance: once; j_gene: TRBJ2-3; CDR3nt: TGTGCCAGCAGTTCTCACAACCCGATCACAGATACGCAGTATTTT; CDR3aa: CASSSHNPITDTQYF
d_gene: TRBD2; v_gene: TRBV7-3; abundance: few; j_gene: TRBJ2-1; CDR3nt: TGTGCCAGCAGCCAGACTAGCGGGAGGGCAAATGAGCAGTTCTTC; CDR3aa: CASSQTSGRANEQFF
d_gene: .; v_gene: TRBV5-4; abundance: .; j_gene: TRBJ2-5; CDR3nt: TGTGCCAGCAGCCCGGGACTCGTGGGGCACCAAGAGACCCAGTACTTC; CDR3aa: CASSPGLVGHQETQYF
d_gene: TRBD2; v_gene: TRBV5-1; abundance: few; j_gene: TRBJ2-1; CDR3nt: TGCGCCACCAACGGACTAGCGGGCAATGAGCAGTTCTTC; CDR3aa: CATNGLAGNEQFF
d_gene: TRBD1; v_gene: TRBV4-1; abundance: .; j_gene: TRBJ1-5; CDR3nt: TGCGCCAGCAGCCACTTGACAGGGGGAAATCAGCCCCAGCATTTT; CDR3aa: CASSHLTGGNQPQHF
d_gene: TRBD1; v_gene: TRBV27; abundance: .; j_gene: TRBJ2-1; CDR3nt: TGTGCCAGCAGTTCCTTTCGGACAGGGTTTATTAAGGGTGAGCGTACAGGCAATGAGCAGTTCTTC; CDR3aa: CASSSFRTGFIKGERTGNEQFF
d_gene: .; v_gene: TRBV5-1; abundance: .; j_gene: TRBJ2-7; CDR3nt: TGCGCCAGCAGCTTGGCTCCAGCGTCCTACGAGCAGTACTTC; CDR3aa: CASSLAPASYEQYF
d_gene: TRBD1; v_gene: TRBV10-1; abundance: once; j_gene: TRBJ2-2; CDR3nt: TGCGCCAGCAGTGATTCGGCGGACAGGGTCGGGGAGCTGTTTTTT; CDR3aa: CASSDSADRVGELFF
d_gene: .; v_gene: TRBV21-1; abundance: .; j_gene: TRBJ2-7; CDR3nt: TGTGCCAGCAGCACCAGCGGCTACGAGCAGTACTTC; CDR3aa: CASSTSGYEQYF
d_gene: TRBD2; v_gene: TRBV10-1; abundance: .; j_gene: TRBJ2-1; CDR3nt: TGCGCCAGCAGTGAGTCGGGACTAGCGGGGGGGCCAAGCAATGAGCAGTTCTTC; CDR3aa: CASSESGLAGGPSNEQFF